This record concerns one TCR beta chain sequence. Its target is not known. The PCR contained 60 Vbeta and 13 Jbeta primers. Sequenced by immunoSEQ multiplex PCR; TCRdb stores in-frame clones only, minus some. Of 170,000 or so clones listed, 75% to 85% were seen once; the top ten hold 1.4%. These data belong to a study of cytomegalovirus exposure and HLA in healthy donors. Findings of the study overall: TCR beta chain V- and J-gene trimming was linked, in a later analysis, to a missense variant in DCLRE1C.

The CDR3 extends over 12 amino acids. The V and J ends lost 8 bases and 2 bases respectively, with 10 bases between them. Germline V lookup: CDR1 MNHNY, CDR2 SVGAGI (reference sequence). The sample taken for sequencing was PBMCs. The chain carries TRBV6-6 and TRBJ2-7; D is ambiguous. This sequence originates from a woman aged 25 to 45 in good health and CMV-seropositive. CDR3: CASGDKTYEQYF. The CDR3 bases are TGTGCCAGCGGTGACAAAACCTACGAGCAGTACTTC.